What follows are 21 T cell receptor beta chains derived from one specimen sequenced in a study of response to subunit inactivated influenza vaccine. TCRdb itself ran the RT-PCR reads through MiXCR, one entry per CDR3 protein. The repertoire consists of about 700,000 distinct CDR3 sequences, with around 13% occurring once and the leading ten covering about 7.4%. The source was PBMCs from blood, collected less than 15 days before vaccination. Receptor source: a man aged 45-65 years who received an inactivated influenza vaccine.

V gene TRBV7-6 combines with J gene TRBJ2-1; 11 bases are shared with TRBD2. J gave up 4 bases and V 5 bases, and 10 bases lay outside the gene matches. Germline assignment: CDR1 SGHVS and CDR2 FNYEAQ. This CDR3 has 17 amino acids. The chain's CDR3 is CASSHLSGLAVYNEQFF. CDR3 DNA sequence: TGTGCCAGCAGCCACCTATCGGGACTAGCGGTTTACAATGAGCAGTTCTTC.

This clonotype showed up many times. The rearrangement uses TRBV3-1 and TRBJ1-1; 10 bases match TRBD1. V lost 4 bases, J lost 4 bases, and 9 bases stayed unmatched. The germline V gene has CDR1 LGHDT and CDR2 YNNKEL (reference sequence). The CDR3 covers 16 residues. The CDR3 DNA is TGTGCCAGCAGCCTCCAACCGGGACAGGGGAGCACTGAAGCTTTCTTT. Translation gives CASSLQPGQGSTEAFF.

This clonotype was detected a few times. J is TRBJ2-2 and V is TRBV6-5, with D uncertain. Per germline, CDR1 MNHEY and CDR2 SVGAGI. The CDR3 extends over 11 amino acids. Deletions cut 6 bases from V and 6 bases from J, with 5 bases between. Written as DNA, the CDR3 is TGTGCCAGCAGGCAGTCCGGGGAGCTGTTTTTT. It specifies CASRQSGELFF.

The chain is built from TRBV5-1 and TRBJ2-3; D remains unclear. Germline CDR1 is SGHRS and CDR2 is YFSETQ. This CDR3 contains 16 residues. V was shortened by 1 base and J by 0 bases, with 12 bases between the two germline ends. In nucleotides, the CDR3 is TGCGCCAGCAGCTTGCTCCCTACTACTAGCACAGATACGCAGTATTTT. This codes for CASSLLPTTSTDTQYF.

Only a few counts were recorded for this clonotype. This sequence joins TRBV7-3 and TRBJ2-1, with 13 nucleotides matching TRBD2. The V segment lost 4 bases and the J segment 1 base; nucleotides outside the gene matches: 10. The CDR3 sequence is 19 residues long. Germline V lookup: CDR1 SGHTA, CDR2 FQGTGA. The CDR3 nucleotides are TGTGCCAGCAGCTCCCGGGACAGGGGACTAGCGGGGTCCTACAATGAGCAGTTCTTC. This codes for CASSSRDRGLAGSYNEQFF. Complete variable domain (other parts from reference TRBV7-3 and TRBJ2-1): GAGVSQTPSNKVTEKGKYVELRCDPISGHTALYWYRQSLGQGPEFLIYFQGTGAADDSGLPNDRFFAVRPEGSVSTLKIQRTERGDSAVYLCASSSRDRGLAGSYNEQFFGPGTRLTVL.

Ten or more counts support this clonotype. The chain uses TRBV27 and TRBJ1-3, with D possibly being TRBD1 (5 bases). Trimming pared 6 bases from V and 2 bases from J, leaving 14 bases between. Per germline, CDR1 MNHEY and CDR2 SMNVEV (reference sequence). The CDR3 consists of 15 residues. The CDR3 sequence: CASSSYRLPGNTIYF. DNA for the CDR3: TGTGCCAGCAGCTCCTACAGGCTCCCTGGAAACACCATATATTTT.

The chain couples TRBV4-2 to TRBJ2-1; no firm D call. CDR3 length: 17 residues. Germline V lookup: CDR1 LGHNA, CDR2 YNFKEQ. Trimming took off 3 bases at V and 0 bases at J, with 15 bases between the two ends. The CDR3 protein is CASSQSWAGPSYNEQFF. Written as DNA, the CDR3 is TGTGCCAGCAGCCAGAGCTGGGCAGGCCCCTCCTACAATGAGCAGTTCTTC.

The chain combines TRBV6-2 or TRBV6-3 with TRBJ2-7; 7 nucleotides match TRBD1. There are 14 residues in the CDR3. In germline, CDR1 is MNHEY, CDR2 SVGEGT. Trimming cost V 2 bases and J 2 bases; bases outside gene matches: 3. The CDR3 DNA follows: TGTGCCAGCAGTTACCGGGACAGAACCTACGAGCAGTACTTC. Its protein is CASSYRDRTYEQYF.

The CDR3 DNA is TGTGCCAGCAGTGGAACTAGCGCCGCCACAGATACGCAGTATTTT. Its translation is CASSGTSAATDTQYF. The chain recombines TRBV6-1 with TRBJ2-3; 7 nucleotides match TRBD2. The J segment lost 2 bases and the V segment lost 4 bases, leaving 6 bases of the junction unmatched. This CDR3 region has 15 residues. The V gene's germline CDR1 is MNHNS and CDR2 SASEGT.

This clonotype has ten or more counts. The chain joins TRBV15 to TRBJ1-5; tentatively, D is TRBD1 (6 bases). Germline lookup yields CDR1 LNHNV and CDR2 YYDKDF (reference sequence). V was trimmed by 5 bases and J by 2 bases, leaving 10 bases between them. The CDR3 sequence is 14 residues long. CDR3 coding DNA: TGTGCCACCAGCGGCAGGGGCGGCAATCAGCCCCAGCATTTT. The encoded protein is CATSGRGGNQPQHF.

The chain joins TRBV4-3 to TRBJ1-4; D not resolved. Trimming shortened V by 1 base and J by 0 bases, and 6 bases separated the two germline ends. This CDR3 has 15 amino acids. CDR1 is LGHNA and CDR2 is YSLEER in the germline V gene. The DNA of the CDR3 is TGCGCCAGCAGCCAAGGACAAGCAACTAATGAAAAACTGTTTTTT. Protein: CASSQGQATNEKLFF.

This rearrangement joins TRBV6-5 to TRBJ2-5; 12 bases line up with TRBD1. CDR3 length equals 17 residues. V was clipped by 0 bases and J by 6 bases; unmatched bases: 8. Germline V gives CDR1 MNHEY, CDR2 SVGAGI. The CDR3 DNA follows: TGTGCCAGCAGTTACTCGGGCGGGACAGGGGGCACGAAGACCCAGTACTTC. Its protein is CASSYSGGTGGTKTQYF.

A few counts support this clonotype. This rearrangement joins TRBV5-1 to TRBJ2-2; 7 positions match TRBD1. J gave up 7 bases and V 1 base, and 4 bases lay outside the gene matches. The germline V gene has CDR1 SGHRS and CDR2 YFSETQ. There are 14 residues in the CDR3. The CDR3 DNA sequence: TGCGCCAGCAGCTTGCCAGGGGGATTCGGGGAGCTGTTTTTT. Protein product: CASSLPGGFGELFF. Combining the CDR3 with reference TRBV5-1 and TRBJ2-2 gives the whole variable domain KAGVTQTPRYLIKTRGQQVTLSCSPISGHRSVSWYQQTPGQGLQFLFEYFSETQRNKGNFPGRFSGRQFSNSRSEMNVSTLELGDSALYLCASSLPGGFGELFFGEGSRLTVL.

The chain employs TRBV20-1 and TRBJ2-5; 10 bases align to TRBD2. Germline V gene sequence: CDR1 DFQATT, CDR2 SNEGSKA (reference sequence). The CDR3 spans 13 residues. V trimming: 8 bases; J trimming: 5 bases; junction bases outside the gene matches: 8. The CDR3 is CSPYKTSGETQYF. In DNA form, the CDR3 reads TGCAGTCCCTACAAGACTAGCGGGGAGACCCAGTACTTC.

There are many counts of this clonotype. V is TRBV18 and J is TRBJ2-1; 7 nucleotides match TRBD2. The CDR3 covers 13 residues. CDR1 KGHSH and CDR2 LQKENI come from the germline V gene. Losses at the gene ends were 2 bases for V and 8 bases for J; bases not matched to a gene: 3. The CDR3: CASSPSLADEQFF. The CDR3 nucleotides are TGTGCCAGCTCACCAAGCCTAGCGGATGAGCAGTTCTTC.

This clonotype was counted at least ten times. The chain links TRBV28 to TRBJ2-4, with a possible D match to TRBD1 (6 bases). V was clipped by 8 bases and J by 11 bases, with 16 bases between them. Germline V gene lookup returns CDR1 MDHEN and CDR2 SYDVKM. The CDR3 loop spans 12 amino acids. This CDR3 is CASRSVGTFQYF. The CDR3, as DNA: TGTGCCAGCCGATCCGTGGGGACATTTCAGTACTTC.

A few counts support this clonotype. The chain joins TRBV28 to TRBJ2-5, with 14 positions matching TRBD2. The germline CDR1 and CDR2 sequences are MDHEN and SYDVKM. CDR3 length equals 16 residues. After removal of 7 bases from V and 1 base from J, the junction contained 5 bases not matched to a gene. This CDR3 reads CASTLGLAGGQETQYF. Here the CDR3 DNA reads TGTGCCAGCACCCTAGGACTAGCGGGGGGCCAAGAGACCCAGTACTTC.

The V and J genes are TRBV2 and TRBJ2-3; TRBD1 agrees at 7 bases. With V trimmed by 6 bases and J by 6 bases, 24 bases remained unmatched. Germline V gives CDR1 SNHLY, CDR2 FYNNEI. The CDR3 is made up of 19 amino acids. CDR3 amino acids: CASRMDRRNRTAGQDTQYF. The CDR3 coding sequence is TGTGCCAGCAGGATGGACAGGCGAAACCGGACAGCCGGGCAGGATACGCAGTATTTT.

The chain recombines TRBV10-1 with TRBJ2-3, with no clear D. Germline CDR1 and CDR2: WNHNN and SYGVQD (reference sequence). The CDR3 loop spans 13 amino acids. Trimming stripped 3 bases from V and 2 bases from J, with 6 bases between. The CDR3 region has the DNA TGCGCCAGCAGTGACCGCTACACAGATACGCAGTATTTT. This codes for CASSDRYTDTQYF.

This clonotype was seen a few times. This rearrangement joins TRBV24-1 to TRBJ2-3; D gene uncertain. CDR1 and CDR2 (germline): KGHDR, SFDVKD. Trimming took 5 bases from V and 2 from J, leaving 4 bases between them. CDR3 length: 12 amino acids. The CDR3, as DNA: TGTGCCACCAGTGGGGCCACAGATACGCAGTATTTT. It translates to CATSGATDTQYF.

This sequence joins TRBV4-3 and TRBJ2-7, with TRBD2 identical over 9 bases. J lost 1 base, V lost 4 bases, and 5 bases had no gene match. Germline V lookup: CDR1 LGHNA, CDR2 YSLEER. This CDR3 is built from 15 residues. The CDR3 region has the DNA TGCGCCAGCAGCCCCGCAGCGGGAGGATCCTACGAGCAGTACTTC. Its protein is CASSPAAGGSYEQYF.